What follows are 11 T cell receptor beta chains derived from one specimen sequenced in a study of graft-versus-host responses after intestinal transplantation. Clones were read by immunoSEQ multiplex PCR, and TCRdb kept only the in-frame ones, dropping some. The sample contains more than 85,000 clones, about 92% of which appear only once. No antigen has been assigned to these receptors. The starting material was unstimulated CD8+ T cells sorted from spleen or lymph node cells, obtained before intestinal transplant. The receptors originated from a human donor who received an intestinal transplant.

Worth noting for this clone: Other DNA sequences from this sample encode an identical CDR3 as well. The genes are TRBV9 and TRBJ1-3; the match to TRBD1 covers 11 bases. Germline values: CDR1 SGDLS, CDR2 YYNGEE. V shed 4 bases and J 4 bases; nucleotides not matched to a gene: 7. The CDR3 has 16 amino acids. This chain's CDR3 is CASSSGQGARGNTIYF. The CDR3 DNA is TGTGCCAGCAGCAGCGGACAGGGGGCACGGGGAAACACCATATATTTT.

The chain links TRBV19 to TRBJ1-4; D is unresolved. The V end lost 8 bases, the J end lost 8 bases, and 21 bases lay between the germline ends. Germline-derived CDR1 and CDR2 are LNHDA and SQIVND (reference sequence). This CDR3 has 15 amino acids. DNA of the CDR3: TGTGCCAGTCTCTCTGCGGGAGGGTACGGAGAAAAACTGTTTTTT. Amino acid sequence: CASLSAGGYGEKLFF.

The rearrangement joins TRBV6-6 to TRBJ2-7; 7 nucleotides line up with TRBD1. The CDR3 sequence is 16 residues long. With 0 bases clipped from V and 0 bases from J, the junction kept 5 bases outside the gene matches. Germline V gene data show CDR1 as MNHNY and CDR2 as SVGAGI (reference sequence). The CDR3 DNA reads TGTGCCAGCAGTTACTCAACGACAGGGAGCTCCTACGAGCAGTACTTC. Its protein product is CASSYSTTGSSYEQYF.

In DNA form, the CDR3 reads TGTGCCAGCAGCTTGGTTTCTCCCTACGAGCAGTACTTC. Translated: CASSLVSPYEQYF. The gene calls are TRBV5-6 and TRBJ2-7, with D hard to call. The CDR3 is 13 amino acids. CDR1 is SGHDT and CDR2 is YYEEEE in the germline V gene. V was shortened by 0 bases and J by 2 bases, with 6 bases between the two germline ends.

This chain joins TRBV4-3 and TRBJ2-2; a possible D gene is TRBD2 (7 bases). The CDR3 is 18 amino acids. The germline gives CDR1 LGHNA, CDR2 YSLEER. Trimming removed 0 bases at V and 2 bases at J, with 16 bases between. The CDR3 here is CASSQEGGGAVNTGELFF. DNA for the CDR3: TGCGCCAGCAGCCAAGAAGGGGGAGGGGCAGTTAACACCGGGGAGCTGTTTTTT.

The rearrangement joins TRBV27 to TRBJ2-7; 7 nucleotides match TRBD1. The CDR3 is 15 amino acids. Unmatched junction bases numbered 11, after V lost 5 bases and J lost 4 bases. CDR1 MNHEY and CDR2 SMNVEV come from the germline V gene (reference sequence). The CDR3 loop reads CASSPSRDRRYEQYF. The CDR3 nucleotides read TGTGCCAGCAGTCCATCCCGGGACAGAAGATACGAGCAGTACTTC.

The J gene is TRBJ2-7, the V gene TRBV12-5, with 11 bases matching TRBD1. The CDR3 extends over 14 amino acids. CDR1 and CDR2 (germline): LGHNT, FRNRAP. The ends lost 9 bases at V and 0 bases at J; junction bases unmatched: 4. CDR3 protein: CASGGQGVSYEQYF. The CDR3 nucleotides read TGTGCTAGCGGGGGACAGGGGGTCTCCTACGAGCAGTACTTC.

This chain uses TRBV9 with TRBJ1-2; 9 positions agree with TRBD1. Trimming cost V 0 bases and J 8 bases; bases outside gene matches: 11. This CDR3 spans 16 amino acids. Germline CDR1 and CDR2: SGDLS and YYNGEE. In nucleotides, the CDR3 is TGTGCCAGCAGCGTAGAGGGAGGGACAGGGCTTTCAGGCTACACCTTC. It yields the protein CASSVEGGTGLSGYTF.

The V and J genes are TRBV19 and TRBJ2-7, with D maybe TRBD2 (6 bases). V lost 9 bases and J 3 bases, leaving 12 bases between the germline ends. Germline V lookup: CDR1 LNHDA, CDR2 SQIVND (reference sequence). The CDR3 is 12 amino acids. The CDR3 loop is CASRGAYYEQYF. CDR3 DNA: TGTGCCAGCCGCGGGGCCTACTACGAGCAGTACTTC.

The CDR3 DNA reads TGTGCCAGCGGAGAAGGAGCGGACACCGGGGAGCTGTTTTTT. It translates to CASGEGADTGELFF. The chain combines TRBV7-8 with TRBJ2-2; D perhaps matches TRBD2 (5 bases). Between the trimmed V and J ends, which lost 8 bases and 3 bases, there was a span of 13 bases. The CDR3 has 14 amino acids. The germline V gene encodes CDR1 SGHVS and CDR2 FQNEAQ.

The rearrangement uses TRBV6-1 and TRBJ2-7; 7 bases line up with TRBD2. CDR3 length equals 15 residues. The J segment lost 2 bases and the V segment lost 6 bases, leaving 10 bases of the junction unmatched. From germline, CDR1 is MNHNS and CDR2 SASEGT. The CDR3 region is CASSWEGLRAYEQYF. The DNA for the CDR3 is TGTGCCAGCAGCTGGGAGGGGTTGAGGGCCTACGAGCAGTACTTC.